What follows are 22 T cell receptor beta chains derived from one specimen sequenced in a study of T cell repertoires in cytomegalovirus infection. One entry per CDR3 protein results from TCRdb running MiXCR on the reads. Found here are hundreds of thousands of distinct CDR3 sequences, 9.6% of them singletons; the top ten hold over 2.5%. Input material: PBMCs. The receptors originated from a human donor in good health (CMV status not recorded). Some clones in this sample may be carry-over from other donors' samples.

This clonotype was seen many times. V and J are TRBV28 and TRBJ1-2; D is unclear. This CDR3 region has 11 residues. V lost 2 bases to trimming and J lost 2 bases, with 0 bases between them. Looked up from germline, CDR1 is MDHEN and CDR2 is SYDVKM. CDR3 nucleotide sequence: TGTGCCAGCAGTTTAAACTATGGCTACACCTTC. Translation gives CASSLNYGYTF.

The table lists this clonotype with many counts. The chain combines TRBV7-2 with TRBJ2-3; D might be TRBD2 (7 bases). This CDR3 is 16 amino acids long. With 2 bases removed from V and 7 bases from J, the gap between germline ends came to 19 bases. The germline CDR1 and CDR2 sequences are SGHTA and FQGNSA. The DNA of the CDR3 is TGTGCCAGCAGCTTAATAGGGGGGGCCTCGAGGAATACGCAGTATTTT. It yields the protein CASSLIGGASRNTQYF. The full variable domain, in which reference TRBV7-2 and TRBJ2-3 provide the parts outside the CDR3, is GAGVSQSPSNKVTEKGKDVELRCDPISGHTALYWYRQSLGQGLEFLIYFQGNSAPDKSGLPSDRFSAERTGGSVSTLTIQRTQQEDSAVYLCASSLIGGASRNTQYFGPGTRLTVL.

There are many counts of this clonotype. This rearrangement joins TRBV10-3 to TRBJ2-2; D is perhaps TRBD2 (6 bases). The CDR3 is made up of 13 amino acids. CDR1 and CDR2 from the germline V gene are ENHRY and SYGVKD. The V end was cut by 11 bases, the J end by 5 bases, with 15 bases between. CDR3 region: CAASRLVTGELFF. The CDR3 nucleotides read TGTGCCGCCAGTCGACTAGTAACCGGGGAGCTGTTTTTT.

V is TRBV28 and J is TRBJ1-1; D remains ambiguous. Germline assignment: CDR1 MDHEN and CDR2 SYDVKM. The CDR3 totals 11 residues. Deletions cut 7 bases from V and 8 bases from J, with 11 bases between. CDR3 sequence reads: CASTSEREAFF. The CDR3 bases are TGTGCCAGCACGAGTGAAAGAGAAGCTTTCTTT.

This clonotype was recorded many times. The CDR3 loop reads CASSYGRDGYTF. CDR3 DNA sequence: TGTGCCAGCAGTTACGGCAGGGATGGCTACACCTTC. This chain uses TRBV6-5 with TRBJ1-2, with D perhaps TRBD1 (5 bases). The CDR3 has 12 amino acids. Trimming left V 2 bases short and J 6 bases short, with 7 bases between. Germline loops: CDR1 MNHEY, CDR2 SVGAGI.

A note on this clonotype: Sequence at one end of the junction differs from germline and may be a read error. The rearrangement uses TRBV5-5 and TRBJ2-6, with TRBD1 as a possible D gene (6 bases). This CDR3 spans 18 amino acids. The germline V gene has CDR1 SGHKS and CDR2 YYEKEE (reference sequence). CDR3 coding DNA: TGTGCCAGCAGTCCTGACAGGCGAATACCCTCTGGGGCCAACGTCCCGACTTTC. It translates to CASSPDRRIPSGANVPTF.

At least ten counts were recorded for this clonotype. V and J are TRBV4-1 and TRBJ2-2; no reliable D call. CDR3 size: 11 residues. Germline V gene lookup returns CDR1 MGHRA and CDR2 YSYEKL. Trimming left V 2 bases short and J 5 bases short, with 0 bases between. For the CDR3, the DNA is TGCGCCAGCAGCCAAACCGGGGAGCTGTTTTTT. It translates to CASSQTGELFF.

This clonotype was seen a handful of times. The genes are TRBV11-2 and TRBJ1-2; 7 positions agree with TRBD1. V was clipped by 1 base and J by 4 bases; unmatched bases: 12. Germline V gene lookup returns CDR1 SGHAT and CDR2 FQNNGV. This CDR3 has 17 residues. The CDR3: CASSLGTGSTVVYGYTF. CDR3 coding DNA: TGTGCCAGCAGCTTAGGGACAGGATCAACAGTTGTCTATGGCTACACCTTC.

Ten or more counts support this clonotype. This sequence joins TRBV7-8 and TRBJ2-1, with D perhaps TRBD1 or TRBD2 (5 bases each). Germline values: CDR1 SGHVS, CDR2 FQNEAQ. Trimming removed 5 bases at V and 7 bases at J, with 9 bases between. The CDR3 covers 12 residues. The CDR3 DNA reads TGTGCCAGCAGCCCCGGGGCTAATGAGCAGTTCTTC. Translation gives CASSPGANEQFF.

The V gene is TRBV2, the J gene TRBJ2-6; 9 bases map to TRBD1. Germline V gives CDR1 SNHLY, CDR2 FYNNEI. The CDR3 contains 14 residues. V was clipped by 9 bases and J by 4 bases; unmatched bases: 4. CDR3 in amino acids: CARRTGDGANVLTF. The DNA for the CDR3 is TGTGCCAGACGGACAGGGGACGGGGCCAACGTCCTGACTTTC.

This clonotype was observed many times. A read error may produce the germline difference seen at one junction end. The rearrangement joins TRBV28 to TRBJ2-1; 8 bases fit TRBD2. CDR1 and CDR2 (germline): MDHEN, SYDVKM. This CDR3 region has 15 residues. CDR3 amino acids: CASSSGSGAYDEQFF. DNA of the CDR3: TGTGCCAGCAGTTCCGGTAGCGGGGCCTACGATGAGCAGTTCTTC.

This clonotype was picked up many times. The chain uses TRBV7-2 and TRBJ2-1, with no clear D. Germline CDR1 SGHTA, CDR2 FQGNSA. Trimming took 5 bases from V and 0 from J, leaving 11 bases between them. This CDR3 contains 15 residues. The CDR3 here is CASSPSGPSYNEQFF. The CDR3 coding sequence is TGTGCCAGCAGCCCCAGTGGTCCCTCCTACAATGAGCAGTTCTTC.

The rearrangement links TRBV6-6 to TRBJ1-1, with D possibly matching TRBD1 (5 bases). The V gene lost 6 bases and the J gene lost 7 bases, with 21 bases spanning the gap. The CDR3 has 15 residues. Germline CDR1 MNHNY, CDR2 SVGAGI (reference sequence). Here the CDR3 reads CASSPGSRGPVEAFF. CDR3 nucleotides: TGTGCCAGCAGCCCAGGGAGTAGGGGCCCTGTTGAAGCTTTCTTT.

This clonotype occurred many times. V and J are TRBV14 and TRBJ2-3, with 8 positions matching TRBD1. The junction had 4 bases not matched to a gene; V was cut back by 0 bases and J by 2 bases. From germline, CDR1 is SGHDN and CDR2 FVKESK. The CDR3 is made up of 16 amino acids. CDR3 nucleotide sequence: TGTGCCAGCAGCCAAGAGGGACAGGTCATCACAGATACGCAGTATTTT. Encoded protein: CASSQEGQVITDTQYF.

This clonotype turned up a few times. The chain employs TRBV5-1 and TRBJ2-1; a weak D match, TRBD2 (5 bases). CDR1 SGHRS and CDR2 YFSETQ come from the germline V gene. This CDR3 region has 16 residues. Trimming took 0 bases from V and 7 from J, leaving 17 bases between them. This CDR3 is CASSLEFGVFVNEQFF. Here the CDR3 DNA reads TGCGCCAGCAGCTTGGAATTCGGGGTTTTTGTTAATGAGCAGTTCTTC.

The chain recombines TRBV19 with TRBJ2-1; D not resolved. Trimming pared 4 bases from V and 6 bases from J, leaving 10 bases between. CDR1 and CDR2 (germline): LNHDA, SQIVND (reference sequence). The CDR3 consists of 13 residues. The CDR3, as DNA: TGTGCCAGTAGTACGCGGACCCTCAATGAGCAGTTCTTC. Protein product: CASSTRTLNEQFF.

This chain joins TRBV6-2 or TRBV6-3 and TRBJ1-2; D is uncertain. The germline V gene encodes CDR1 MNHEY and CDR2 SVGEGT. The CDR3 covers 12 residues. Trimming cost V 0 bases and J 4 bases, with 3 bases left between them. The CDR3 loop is CASSYSAYGYTF. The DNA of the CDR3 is TGTGCCAGCAGTTACTCGGCCTATGGCTACACCTTC.

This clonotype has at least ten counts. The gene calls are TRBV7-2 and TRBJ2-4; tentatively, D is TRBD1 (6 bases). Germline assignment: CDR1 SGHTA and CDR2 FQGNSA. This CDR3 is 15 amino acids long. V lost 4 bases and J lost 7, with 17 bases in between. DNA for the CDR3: TGTGCCAGCAGCTCACGGACAGTCTCGAGGAACATTCAGTACTTC. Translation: CASSSRTVSRNIQYF. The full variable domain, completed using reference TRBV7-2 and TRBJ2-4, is GAGVSQSPSNKVTEKGKDVELRCDPISGHTALYWYRQSLGQGLEFLIYFQGNSAPDKSGLPSDRFSAERTGGSVSTLTIQRTQQEDSAVYLCASSSRTVSRNIQYFGAGTRLSVL.

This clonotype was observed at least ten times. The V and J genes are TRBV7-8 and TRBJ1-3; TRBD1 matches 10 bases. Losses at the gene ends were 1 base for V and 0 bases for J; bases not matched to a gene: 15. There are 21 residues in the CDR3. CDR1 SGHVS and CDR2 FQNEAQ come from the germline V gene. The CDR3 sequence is CASSLGGSGTGAFFSGNTIYF. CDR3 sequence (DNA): TGTGCCAGCAGCTTAGGGGGGTCCGGGACAGGGGCGTTTTTCTCTGGAAACACCATATATTTT.

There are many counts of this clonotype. The CDR3 is CASSGAGTEYGYTF. The CDR3 region has the DNA TGTGCCAGCAGTGGGGCCGGGACAGAGTATGGCTACACCTTC. The chain joins TRBV2 to TRBJ1-2; 7 positions agree with TRBD1. In germline, CDR1 is SNHLY, CDR2 FYNNEI. The CDR3 runs to 14 residues. V dropped 4 bases and J dropped 5; count of bases not matched to a gene: 7. Full variable domain (missing parts from reference TRBV2 and TRBJ1-2): EPEVTQTPSHQVTQMGQEVILRCVPISNHLYFYWYRQILGQKVEFLVSFYNNEISEKSEIFDDQFSVERPDGSNFTLKIRSTKLEDSAMYFCASSGAGTEYGYTFGSGTRLTVV.

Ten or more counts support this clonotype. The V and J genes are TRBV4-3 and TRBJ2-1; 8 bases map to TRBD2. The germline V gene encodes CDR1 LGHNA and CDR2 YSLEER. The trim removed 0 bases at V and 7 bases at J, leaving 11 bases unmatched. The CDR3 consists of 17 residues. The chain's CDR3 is CASSQDSGGARGNEQFF. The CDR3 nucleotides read TGCGCCAGCAGCCAAGACTCGGGGGGGGCACGGGGGAATGAGCAGTTCTTC.

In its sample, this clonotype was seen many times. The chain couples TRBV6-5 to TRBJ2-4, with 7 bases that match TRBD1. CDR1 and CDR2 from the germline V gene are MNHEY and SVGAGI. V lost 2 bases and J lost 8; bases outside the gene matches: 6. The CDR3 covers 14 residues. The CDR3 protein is CASSYVQGEHIQYF. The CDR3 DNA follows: TGTGCCAGCAGTTACGTGCAGGGGGAGCACATTCAGTACTTC.